This entry lists 20 T cell receptor beta chains sequenced from one sample in a study of naive and memory T cell subsets. For these receptors, no antigen is known. Both TRBC1 and TRBC2 were covered by a beta constant-region primer of two equimolar oligonucleotides. Nested alpha and beta constant-region primers with the SP2 primer drove four PCR rounds on ligated cDNA. A single record per CDR3 protein comes from TCRdb applying MiXCR to the UMI-ligation and nested PCR reads. The sample has fewer than 150,000 distinct CDR3 sequences, about 20% seen once. Study conclusions and caveats: Naive repertoires, especially CD8, held a few larger clonotypes, possibly memory cells re-expressing CD45RA.

Sequencing was done on a sample of naive CD8+ T cells from blood. All receptors derive from a human donor in good health.

This clonotype occurred a few times. The V and J genes are TRBV12-3 or TRBV12-4 and TRBJ1-1, with D perhaps matching TRBD1 (5 bases). Trimming cost V 6 bases and J 1 base, with 12 bases left between them. This CDR3 has 14 residues. Here the CDR3 reads CASRRGAGNTEAFF. The DNA for the CDR3 is TGTGCCAGCAGGAGGGGCGCAGGGAACACTGAAGCTTTCTTT.

The chain uses TRBV27 and TRBJ2-7; 10 nucleotides match TRBD2. The CDR3 has 14 amino acids. The trim removed 5 bases at V and 6 bases at J, leaving 7 bases unmatched. Germline assignment: CDR1 MNHEY and CDR2 SMNVEV (reference sequence). The CDR3 DNA reads as TGTGCCAGCAGTACAGCGGGAGGGCCGCTCGAGCAGTACTTC. This sequence encodes CASSTAGGPLEQYF.

The chain combines TRBV4-3 with TRBJ2-2, with 7 nucleotides matching TRBD1. The trim removed 0 bases at V and 3 bases at J, leaving 1 base unmatched. This CDR3 contains 15 residues. Germline V CDR1 and CDR2: LGHNA, YSLEER. The CDR3 nucleotides are TGCGCCAGCAGCCAAGAAGGGACAGACACCGGGGAGCTGTTTTTT. Protein sequence: CASSQEGTDTGELFF.

This clonotype was detected a few times. This chain joins TRBV6-5 and TRBJ1-2; 8 bases fit TRBD1. Germline V lookup: CDR1 MNHEY, CDR2 SVGAGI. The CDR3 has 15 residues. V shed 5 bases and J 2 bases; nucleotides not matched to a gene: 7. CDR3 in DNA: TGTGCCAGCAGTCAGCGGACAGGGTCGAACTATGGCTACACCTTC. Its protein product is CASSQRTGSNYGYTF.

The rearrangement uses TRBV15 and TRBJ2-5; no firm D call. CDR3 length: 14 amino acids. Per the germline V gene, CDR1 is LNHNV and CDR2 is YYDKDF (reference sequence). Trimming cost V 0 bases and J 2 bases, with 7 bases left between them. CDR3 in DNA: TGTGCCACCAGCAGAGATGGGGAACAAGAGACCCAGTACTTC. Encoded protein: CATSRDGEQETQYF. The entire variable domain, with the rest obtained from reference TRBV15 and TRBJ2-5, is as follows: DAMVIQNPRYQVTQFGKPVTLSCSQTLNHNVMYWYQQKSSQAPKLLFHYYDKDFNNEADTPDNFQSRRPNTSFCFLDIRSPGLGDTAMYLCATSRDGEQETQYFGPGTRLLVL.

This sequence joins TRBV30 and TRBJ2-7; possible D gene TRBD2, 5 bases. Germline V gene data show CDR1 as GTSNPN and CDR2 as SVGIG (reference sequence). The CDR3 consists of 12 residues. The CDR3 region has the DNA TGTGGTGGGAGTTGGGGAGTTTACGAGCAGTACTTC. Translation: CGGSWGVYEQYF.

DNA of the CDR3: TGTGCCAGCAACACACCGGGACAGGGCCACGAGCAGTACTTC. Protein product: CASNTPGQGHEQYF. The chain is built from TRBV28 and TRBJ2-7, with 9 bases fitting TRBD1. Trimming took 7 bases from V and 5 from J; bases not matched to a gene: 9. The CDR3 length is 14 residues. CDR1 and CDR2 (germline): MDHEN, SYDVKM.

This clonotype has only a few counts. The chain is built from TRBV28 and TRBJ2-3; 8 bases map to TRBD2. This CDR3 contains 14 residues. Germline V gene sequence: CDR1 MDHEN, CDR2 SYDVKM. After removal of 3 bases from V and 5 bases from J, the junction contained 4 bases not matched to a gene. The CDR3 nucleotides read TGTGCCAGCAGTTTTACTAGCGGTGAAGATACGCAGTATTTT. Residues: CASSFTSGEDTQYF. Together with reference TRBV28 and TRBJ2-3, the CDR3 gives the full variable domain: DVKVTQSSRYLVKRTGEKVFLECVQDMDHENMFWYRQDPGLGLRLIYFSYDVKMKEKGDIPEGYSVSREKKERFSLILESASTNQTSMYLCASSFTSGEDTQYFGPGTRLTVL.

The sample holds a few counts of this clonotype. The rearrangement links TRBV5-1 to TRBJ2-7; possibly TRBD1 or TRBD2 for D (6 bases each). V shed 0 bases and J shed 5 bases, with 12 bases lying between them. Germline assignment: CDR1 SGHRS and CDR2 YFSETQ. The CDR3 is 14 residues long. Here the CDR3 reads CASSLVGGGDEQYF. The CDR3 DNA reads as TGCGCCAGCAGCTTGGTAGGAGGGGGAGACGAGCAGTACTTC.

Only a few counts were recorded for this clonotype. This sequence joins TRBV2 and TRBJ2-1; TRBD2 might be the D (6 bases). The CDR3 is 16 residues long. Germline assignment: CDR1 SNHLY and CDR2 FYNNEI. With 11 bases removed from V and 5 bases from J, the gap between germline ends came to 25 bases. The CDR3 DNA follows: TGTGCCTCCATAAGGGAGCGGGTGGAGCAAAACAATGAGCAGTTCTTC. Its protein product is CASIRERVEQNNEQFF.

The CDR3 region has the DNA TGCAGTGCTATGGGTTATGACTACGAGCAGTACTTC. Translation gives CSAMGYDYEQYF. The chain uses TRBV20-1 and TRBJ2-7; D uncertain. Germline assignment: CDR1 DFQATT and CDR2 SNEGSKA (reference sequence). V was shortened by 4 bases and J by 3 bases, with 10 bases between the two germline ends. The CDR3 is 12 residues long.

This clonotype was seen a handful of times. V gene TRBV29-1 combines with J gene TRBJ2-7; a weak D match, TRBD1 (7 bases). The CDR3 is 13 amino acids. Trimming removed 6 bases from V and 2 bases from J, with 14 bases in between. Germline-derived CDR1 and CDR2 are SQVTM and ANQGSEA. CDR3 bases: TGCAGCGTGGAGGGGGACAGCACCTACGAGCAGTACTTC. This gives the protein CSVEGDSTYEQYF.

This clonotype has only a few counts. This rearrangement joins TRBV4-1 to TRBJ2-1; tentatively, D is TRBD1 (5 bases). The CDR3 is made up of 14 amino acids. CDR1 is MGHRA and CDR2 is YSYEKL in the germline V gene. The V and J ends lost 1 base and 8 bases respectively, with 12 bases between them. As DNA, the CDR3 is TGCGCCAGCAGCCAAGTAGGGGCTGTCGATGAGCAGTTCTTC. Translated: CASSQVGAVDEQFF.

This clonotype was recorded a few times. This chain joins TRBV5-1 and TRBJ2-1, with D perhaps matching TRBD2 (5 bases). The CDR3 covers 14 residues. The germline gives CDR1 SGHRS, CDR2 YFSETQ. V lost 3 bases and J 5 bases, leaving 12 bases between the germline ends. CDR3 nucleotide sequence: TGCGCCAGCAGCTCCCCGGGAAGAAACAATGAGCAGTTCTTC. Residues: CASSSPGRNNEQFF.

The chain carries TRBV3-1 and TRBJ2-1; D is perhaps TRBD1 (5 bases). The germline V and J ends were trimmed by 1 base and 8 bases, with 15 bases remaining between them. Germline CDR1 is LGHDT and CDR2 is YNNKEL (reference sequence). The CDR3 extends over 15 amino acids. The CDR3 sequence is CASSQGYRPADEQFF. The CDR3 DNA reads TGTGCCAGCAGCCAAGGGTACAGGCCGGCGGATGAGCAGTTCTTC.

The chain combines TRBV25-1 with TRBJ2-7, with TRBD1 as a possible D gene (5 bases). V lost 1 base and J 7 bases, leaving 17 bases between the germline ends. The CDR3 has 15 amino acids. Germline CDR1 and CDR2: MGHDK and SYGVNS. The CDR3 spells CASSEWGSGPWEQYF. CDR3 DNA sequence: TGTGCCAGCAGTGAATGGGGCAGTGGCCCTTGGGAGCAGTACTTC.

The rearrangement uses TRBV20-1 and TRBJ1-1; no firm D call. The CDR3 length is 15 residues. The germline gives CDR1 DFQATT, CDR2 SNEGSKA (reference sequence). With 0 bases removed from V and 5 bases from J, the gap between germline ends came to 16 bases. In DNA, the CDR3 is TGCAGTGCTAGAGAGGCAAAGGGAAGGGATACTGAAGCTTTCTTT. It codes for CSAREAKGRDTEAFF.

This clonotype showed up just a few times. This chain connects TRBV7-9 to TRBJ2-1, with 12 bases that match TRBD1. Germline CDR1 reads SEHNR; CDR2 reads FQNEAQ (reference sequence). V shed 3 bases, J shed 0 bases, and the junction held 15 bases outside the gene matches. The CDR3 runs to 21 residues. The CDR3 DNA sequence: TGTGCCAGCAGCTTCGCCTTTCCGGGACAGGGGGCGGACAGCTCCTACAATGAGCAGTTCTTC. Encoded protein: CASSFAFPGQGADSSYNEQFF.

The chain is built from TRBV12-3 or TRBV12-4 and TRBJ2-3, with D perhaps matching TRBD1 (5 bases). V was clipped by 3 bases and J by 2 bases, with 12 bases between them. The CDR3 covers 15 residues. The CDR3 sequence is CASSFAGQPTDTQYF. The CDR3 nucleotides are TGTGCCAGCAGTTTTGCAGGGCAGCCCACAGATACGCAGTATTTT.

This clonotype was seen only a few times. The chain links TRBV28 to TRBJ2-2, with 8 bases lining up with TRBD1. Trimming took 2 bases from V and 6 from J; bases not matched to a gene: 8. Looked up from germline, CDR1 is MDHEN and CDR2 is SYDVKM. The CDR3 has 16 amino acids. The CDR3, as DNA: TGTGCCAGCAGTTTAATCGTTACAGGGGGTTCCGGGGAGCTGTTTTTT. Translating it yields CASSLIVTGGSGELFF.